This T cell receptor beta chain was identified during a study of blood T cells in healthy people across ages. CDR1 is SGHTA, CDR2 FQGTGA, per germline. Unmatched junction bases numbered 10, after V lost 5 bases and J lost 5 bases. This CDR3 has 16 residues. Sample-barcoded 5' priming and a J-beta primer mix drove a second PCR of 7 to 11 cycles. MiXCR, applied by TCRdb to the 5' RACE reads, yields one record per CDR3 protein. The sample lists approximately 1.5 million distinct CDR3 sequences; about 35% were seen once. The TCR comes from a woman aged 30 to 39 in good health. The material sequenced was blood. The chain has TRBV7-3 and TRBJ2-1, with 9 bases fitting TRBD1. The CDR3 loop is CASSLAPWDRDNEQFF. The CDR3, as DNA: TGTGCCAGCAGCCTCGCCCCCTGGGACAGGGACAATGAGCAGTTCTTC.